The following is a T cell receptor beta chain sequence with its context. Assay: immunoSEQ multiplex PCR; the TCRdb copy retains only in-frame clones and omits some. The table lists some 120,000 clones, 88% of them singletons. This CDR3 spans 14 amino acids. Germline values: CDR1 SGHVS, CDR2 FNYEAQ. V was pared by 5 bases and J by 1 base, with 10 bases between. This sample was taken from a study of T cell responses to AZD1222 COVID-19 vaccine. This clonotype was sampled from an adult in good health. Sequencing was performed on peripheral blood, taken on day 0 of AZD1222 vaccination. V gene TRBV7-6 combines with J gene TRBJ2-3; D may correspond to TRBD1 or TRBD2 (7 bases each). The CDR3 sequence is CASSQGGGTDTQYF. CDR3 coding DNA: TGTGCCAGCAGCCAGGGGGGGGGCACAGATACGCAGTATTTT.